This T cell receptor (beta chain) appears in the sequencing data of a study of shared clonotypes between healthy human individuals. Measured with immunoSEQ multiplex PCR; TCRdb has only the in-frame clones, and not every one. The sample includes roughly 2,000,000 clones, about 94% of them seen just once. In the naive CD8 group, cells lacked CD45RO and were positively selected for CCR7, so terminally differentiated effector memory CD45RA+ cells were left out. There were only Caucasian adults among the donors, and all lived in Nashville, Tennessee. Regarding the study as a whole: Among the subsets, naive ones generally showed larger estimated richness than memory ones.

Concerning this clone itself: Antigen unknown.

From germline, CDR1 is SGHDT and CDR2 YYEEEE. Trimming stripped 1 base from V and 6 bases from J, with 14 bases between. The CDR3 is made up of 14 amino acids. This chain links TRBV5-6 with TRBJ2-7, with a possible D match to TRBD2 (5 bases). The TCR comes from a man aged 18 to 29 in good health. Some clones in this sample may be carry-over from other donors' samples. What was sequenced was naive CD8+ T cells from PBMCs. The CDR3 DNA follows: TGTGCCAGCAGCTTGAGGACTGGGATTGGCGAGCAGTACTTC. Its protein product is CASSLRTGIGEQYF.